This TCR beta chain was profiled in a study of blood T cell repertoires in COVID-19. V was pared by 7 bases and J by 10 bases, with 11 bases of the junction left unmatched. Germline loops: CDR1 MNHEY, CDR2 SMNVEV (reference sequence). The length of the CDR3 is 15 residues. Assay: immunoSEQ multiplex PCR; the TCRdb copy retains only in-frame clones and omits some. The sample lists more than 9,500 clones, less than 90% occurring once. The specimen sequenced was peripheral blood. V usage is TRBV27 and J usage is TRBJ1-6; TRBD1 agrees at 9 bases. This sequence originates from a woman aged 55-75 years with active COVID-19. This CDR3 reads CASTLMGQGGSPLHF. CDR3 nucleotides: TGTGCCAGCACCCTAATGGGACAGGGTGGGTCACCCCTCCACTTT.